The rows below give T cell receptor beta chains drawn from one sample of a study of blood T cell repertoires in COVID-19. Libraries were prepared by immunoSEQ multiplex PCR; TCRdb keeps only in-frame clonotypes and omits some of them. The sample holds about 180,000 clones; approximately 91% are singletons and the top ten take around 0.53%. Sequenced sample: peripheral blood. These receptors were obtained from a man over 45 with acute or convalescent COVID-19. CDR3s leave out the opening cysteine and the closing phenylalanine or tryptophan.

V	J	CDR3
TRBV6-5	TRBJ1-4	ASSYRQGPNEKLF
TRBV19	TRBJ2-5	ASSMTHWGQGARETQY
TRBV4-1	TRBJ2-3	ASSQDDDSGSTDTQY
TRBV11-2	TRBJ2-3	ASSFQRPGQGSDTQY
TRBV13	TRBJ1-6	ASSRRGTSYNSPLH
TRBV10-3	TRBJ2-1	AISDRQMNEQF
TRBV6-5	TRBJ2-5	ASNPGGQETQY
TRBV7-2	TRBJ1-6	ASSLESVASSYNSPLH
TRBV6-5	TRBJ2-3	ASSLSTADTQY
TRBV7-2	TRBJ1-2	ASSVGRANYGYT
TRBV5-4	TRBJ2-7	ASSDQGVLAYEQY
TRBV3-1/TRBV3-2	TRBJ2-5	ASSPTVKETQY
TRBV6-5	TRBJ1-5	ASSYSIGQPQH
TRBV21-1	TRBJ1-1	ASSKCPLLAGRGTEAF
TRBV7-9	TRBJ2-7	ASSALTGSGRYYEQY
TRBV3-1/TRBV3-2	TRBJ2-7	ASSQELAGKQY